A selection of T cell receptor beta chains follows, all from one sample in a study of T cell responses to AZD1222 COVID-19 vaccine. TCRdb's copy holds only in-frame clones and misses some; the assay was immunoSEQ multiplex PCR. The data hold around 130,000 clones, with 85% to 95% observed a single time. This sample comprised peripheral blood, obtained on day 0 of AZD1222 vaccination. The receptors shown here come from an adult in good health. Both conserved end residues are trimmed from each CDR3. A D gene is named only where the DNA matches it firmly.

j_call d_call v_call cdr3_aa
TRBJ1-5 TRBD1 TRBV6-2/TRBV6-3 ASSYSMRTGAWANQPQH
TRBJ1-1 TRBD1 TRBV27 ASSFEGANTEAF
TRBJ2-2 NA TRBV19 ASSTPPDTGELF
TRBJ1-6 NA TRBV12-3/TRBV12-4 ASSPDRSPLH
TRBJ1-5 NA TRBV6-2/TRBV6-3 ASSYPTGTSTHGNQPQH
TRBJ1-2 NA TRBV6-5 ASSSLYGYT
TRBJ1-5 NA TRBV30 AWSLKQEQPQH
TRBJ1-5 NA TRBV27 ASSLEFDQPQH
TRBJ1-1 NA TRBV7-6 ASSLVGRRDTEAF
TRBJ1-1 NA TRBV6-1 ASSEAGQGGTEAF
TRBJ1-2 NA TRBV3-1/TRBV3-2 ASSQTRSGGYT
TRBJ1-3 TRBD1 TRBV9 ASSVAQGASSGNTIY
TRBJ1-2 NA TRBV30 AWSATGAGGYT
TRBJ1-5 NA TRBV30 AWSGGTYSNQPQH
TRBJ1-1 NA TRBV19 ASSMGGFTEAF
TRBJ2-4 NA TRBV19 ATFAGPDIQY
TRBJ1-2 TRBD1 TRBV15 ATSRDPGQLWGYT
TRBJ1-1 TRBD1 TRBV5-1 ASSPFFRQGVTEAF
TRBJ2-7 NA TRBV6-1 ASSEKRQGSYEQY
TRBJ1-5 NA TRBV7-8 ASSLGRQSLKPQH
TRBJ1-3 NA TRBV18 ASSPLGRGVTGNTIY
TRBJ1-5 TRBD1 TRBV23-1 ASSQGDRAYSNQPQH
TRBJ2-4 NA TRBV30 AWSPGHNNIQY
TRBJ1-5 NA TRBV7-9 ASSPSGGNQPQH
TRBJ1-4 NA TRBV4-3 ASSQGQGSEKLF
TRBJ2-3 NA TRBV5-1 ASSLAIGWSTDTQY
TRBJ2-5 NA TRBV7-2 ASSLVSEGFVTQY
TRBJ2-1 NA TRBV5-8 ASSLEVDLTEYAF
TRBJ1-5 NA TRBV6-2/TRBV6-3 ASSPSQGGNQPQH
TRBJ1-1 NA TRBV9 ASSGVFHTEAF
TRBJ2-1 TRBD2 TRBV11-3 ASSFVAGPAPFYNEQF
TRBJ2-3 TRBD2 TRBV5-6 ASSSAGGPADTQY
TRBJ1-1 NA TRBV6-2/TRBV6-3 ASSYPRGSSTEAF
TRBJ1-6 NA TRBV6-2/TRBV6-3 ASSYLQYNSPLH
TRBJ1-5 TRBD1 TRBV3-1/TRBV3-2 ASSSGTGVNQPQH
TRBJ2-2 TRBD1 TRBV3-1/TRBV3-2 ASSRPGQGVAGELF
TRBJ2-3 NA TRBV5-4 ASSYWGTDTQY
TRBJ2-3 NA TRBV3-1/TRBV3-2 ASSQDLLGTDTQY
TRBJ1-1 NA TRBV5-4 ASSSSAPNTEAF
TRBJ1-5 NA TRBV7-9 ASSQGRGNQPQH